These T cell receptor beta chains were read from a single sample in a study of T-cell memory formation after mild COVID-19. TCRdb redid the calling of the 5' RACE reads with MiXCR, one entry per CDR3 protein. The sample records around 300,000 distinct CDR3 sequences, roughly 13% being singletons. Sample: PBMCs or a T cell subset sorted from them (not recorded which). Receptors originate from a young man who had mild COVID-19 (a few samples of this study predate the infection). Cell type and time point are not known. The CDR3 runs from the conserved cysteine through the conserved F or W. D genes are given only for firm matches. Clone sizes are given selectively: once, few, many, or a class where the clone is expanded.

TRBV12-3/TRBV12-4	few	.	TRBJ1-2	TGTGCCAGCAGTTCCTGGACATACAACTATGGCTACACCTTC	CASSSWTYNYGYTF
TRBV7-8	.	.	TRBJ2-1	TGTGCCAGCAGCTTAAGGGCCCAATGGGGGTGGCAGTTCTTC	CASSLRAQWGWQFF
TRBV7-2	many	.	TRBJ1-1	TGTGCCAGCAGCTTAGAGGGGGTCATTGAAGCTTTCTTT	CASSLEGVIEAFF
TRBV9	.	.	TRBJ1-3	TGTGCCAGCAGCGTAGTTGGAGGGTCAAGATCTGGAAACACCATATATTTT	CASSVVGGSRSGNTIYF
TRBV7-8	many	TRBD2	TRBJ2-5	TGTGCCAGCAGCCCCCGACTAGCGGGGAAAGAGACCCAGTACTTC	CASSPRLAGKETQYF
TRBV9	few	.	TRBJ2-5	TGTGCCAGCAGCGTAGATGCGGGCTGGGGCCAGACCCAGTACTTC	CASSVDAGWGQTQYF
TRBV7-2	many	TRBD1	TRBJ1-2	TGTGCCAGCAGCTTAGGAAGGACAGGGGAAGGCTACACCTTC	CASSLGRTGEGYTF
TRBV20-1	.	TRBD2	TRBJ2-3	TGCAGTGCCGGCGGGGGGGAATCCACAGATACGCAGTATTTT	CSAGGGESTDTQYF
TRBV5-1	many	.	TRBJ2-1	TGCGCCAGCAGCGGACTACTAGCCGGTGAGCAGTTCTTC	CASSGLLAGEQFF
TRBV10-3	few	.	TRBJ1-2	TGTGCCATCAGTGAGCCTAACTCCTCTGGCTACACCTTC	CAISEPNSSGYTF
TRBV3-1	few	.	TRBJ2-1	TGTGCCAGCAGCCAAGAGGGGGTGGGGGCCTACAATGAGCAGTTCTTC	CASSQEGVGAYNEQFF
TRBV7-8	many	TRBD1	TRBJ2-1	TGTGCCAGCAGCTTATTCCGCCGGGACAGGGCGTACAATGAGCAGTTCTTC	CASSLFRRDRAYNEQFF
TRBV4-3	.	TRBD1	TRBJ1-1	TGCGCCAGCAGCCTCCTACTAGGGGGCGATAGCGCTGAAGCTTTCTTT	CASSLLLGGDSAEAFF
TRBV7-7	few	.	TRBJ1-4	TGTGCTAGCAGCAGGGACATTCGCGAAAAACTGTTTTTT	CASSRDIREKLFF
TRBV28	.	TRBD1	TRBJ2-7	TGTGCCATCCGGGACAGGGCCCACGAGCAGTACTTC	CAIRDRAHEQYF
TRBV5-1	.	.	TRBJ1-2	TGCGCCAGCAGCTTGACAGGGTCGGCTGGCTACACCTTC	CASSLTGSAGYTF
TRBV30	few	TRBD1	TRBJ2-2	TGTGCCTGGACTCGACAGGGACCCGGGGAGCTGTTTTTT	CAWTRQGPGELFF
TRBV11-2	.	.	TRBJ1-1	TGTGCCAGCAGCGCCCTGGGCCTACCTGAAGCTTTCTTT	CASSALGLPEAFF
TRBV29-1	.	.	TRBJ1-2	TGCAGCGTCGTGAGGGCGGGATACTATGGCTACACCTTC	CSVVRAGYYGYTF
TRBV28	few	.	TRBJ2-3	TGTGCCAGCGGGGTTAGCACAGATACGCAGTATTTT	CASGVSTDTQYF
TRBV2	.	TRBD2	TRBJ2-3	TGTGCCAGCTCGGGGGCGCGCCTAGCGGGGATCGCAGATACGCAGTATTTT	CASSGARLAGIADTQYF
TRBV2	few	TRBD1	TRBJ1-6	TGTGCCAGCAGGGACAGGGGGTCCGATAATTCACCCCTCCACTTT	CASRDRGSDNSPLHF
TRBV30	few	.	TRBJ2-1	TGTGCCTGGAGGCTTGAGTCGGGGAATGAGCAGTTCTTC	CAWRLESGNEQFF
TRBV19	few	TRBD2	TRBJ2-3	TGTGCCAGTAGTATAGGTAGCGGGACCACAGATACGCAGTATTTT	CASSIGSGTTDTQYF
TRBV7-3	few	.	TRBJ1-2	TGTGCCAGCAGCCCAGGCGGGGGCAGGAATCGTAATGGCTACACCTTC	CASSPGGGRNRNGYTF
TRBV6-2/TRBV6-3	few	TRBD1	TRBJ1-2	TGTGCCAGCACCATGCCAGGGGGAACTACAAACTATGGCTACACCTTC	CASTMPGGTTNYGYTF
TRBV6-2/TRBV6-3	.	.	TRBJ1-1	TGTGCCAGCAACCTACATCTGAACACTGAAGCTTTCTTT	CASNLHLNTEAFF
TRBV15	.	.	TRBJ2-5	TGTGCCACCAGCAGGGACCCGGGACGTTCGGAGACCCAGTACTTC	CATSRDPGRSETQYF
TRBV5-1	.	.	TRBJ1-2	TGCGCCAGCAGTCCCGCCGGGTATACTAACTATGGCTACACCTTC	CASSPAGYTNYGYTF
TRBV11-2	.	TRBD1	TRBJ2-2	TGTGCCAGCAGCTCATACAGGGGGCGCTTGGCCGGGGAGCTGTTTTTT	CASSSYRGRLAGELFF
TRBV5-1	.	TRBD1	TRBJ1-1	TGCGCCAGCAGCTTGGGGACAGGGGGCACAGCTTTCTTT	CASSLGTGGTAFF
TRBV29-1	few	.	TRBJ1-1	TGCAGCGTTTTGGAATTCCTTAACACTGAAGCTTTCTTT	CSVLEFLNTEAFF
TRBV6-2/TRBV6-3	many	TRBD1	TRBJ1-6	TGTGCCAGCAGTTCCAGGGGGCGCGGTAATTCACCCCTCCACTTT	CASSSRGRGNSPLHF
TRBV28	few	.	TRBJ2-6	TGTGCCAGCAGTTTAATTACAGGGACTGGGGCCAACGTCCTGACTTTC	CASSLITGTGANVLTF
TRBV7-3	many	.	TRBJ2-3	TGTGCCAGCGGGGACGGACCCACAGATACGCAGTATTTT	CASGDGPTDTQYF
TRBV12-3/TRBV12-4	.	.	TRBJ1-2	TGTGCCAGCATCCAGGGAGCTAACTATGGCTACACCTTC	CASIQGANYGYTF
TRBV4-1	few	.	TRBJ2-3	TGCGCCAGCAGCCCCGAGGCTGGGGCAGATACGCAGTATTTT	CASSPEAGADTQYF
TRBV30	.	.	TRBJ1-1	TGTGCCTGGAGTGGGCAGTCGGGGACTGAAGCTTTCTTT	CAWSGQSGTEAFF
TRBV5-1	few	TRBD1	TRBJ1-1	TGCGCCAGCAGCTCCTCCGGGACAGGACGGAGGCAGAACACTGAAGCTTTCTTT	CASSSSGTGRRQNTEAFF
TRBV12-3/TRBV12-4	few	.	TRBJ2-7	TGTGCCAGCAGTTTTAGGGCAGGGGAACCCTACGAGCAGTACTTC	CASSFRAGEPYEQYF
TRBV18	few	.	TRBJ1-2	TGTGCCAGCTCACCACCGTTGACGGGGGGAGGCTACACCTTC	CASSPPLTGGGYTF
TRBV12-3/TRBV12-4	.	TRBD2	TRBJ2-2	TGTGCCAGCAGTTCGGGGGGGCAGCCCGGGGAGCTGTTTTTT	CASSSGGQPGELFF